The next 20 T cell receptor beta chains were all read from a single sample in a study of T cells after yellow fever vaccination. TCRdb analysed the 5' RACE reads with MiXCR anew, one entry per CDR3 protein. The profile shows some 500,000 distinct CDR3 sequences, approximately 13% of them singletons. This sample comprised PBMCs, obtained on the day of the yellow fever booster vaccination. The source is a man younger than 45 who received the YFV17D yellow fever vaccine.

In this sample, this clonotype turned up a few times. The rearrangement joins TRBV18 to TRBJ1-1, with 7 bases that match TRBD1. Germline lookup yields CDR1 KGHSH and CDR2 LQKENI. The J segment lost 0 bases and the V segment lost 3 bases, leaving 4 bases of the junction unmatched. CDR3 length: 15 amino acids. The CDR3 here is CASSPAGTVNTEAFF. CDR3 DNA: TGTGCCAGCTCACCGGCCGGGACAGTGAACACTGAAGCTTTCTTT.

Only a few counts were recorded for this clonotype. The CDR3 sequence is CAWSVFRGPQETQYF. CDR3 DNA sequence: TGTGCCTGGAGTGTATTCAGGGGACCGCAAGAGACCCAGTACTTC. The chain has TRBV30 and TRBJ2-5, with a possible D match to TRBD1 (6 bases). Germline CDR1 and CDR2: GTSNPN and SVGIG (reference sequence). The CDR3 spans 15 residues. With 0 bases removed from V and 2 bases from J, the gap between germline ends came to 13 bases.

The J gene is TRBJ2-3, the V gene TRBV13; 9 bases agree with TRBD2. Germline V gene lookup returns CDR1 PRHDT and CDR2 FYEKMQ (reference sequence). The V gene end was trimmed by 1 base and the J gene end by 1 base; junction bases not matched to a gene: 6. The CDR3 spans 17 residues. CDR3 in DNA: TGTGCCAGCAGCTTAGACCCTAGCGGGACTCGCACAGATACGCAGTATTTT. Its translation is CASSLDPSGTRTDTQYF.

This clonotype was found a few times. The rearrangement joins TRBV7-2 to TRBJ2-5, with a possible D match to TRBD2 (5 bases). The CDR3 length is 14 residues. Trimming left V 5 bases short and J 1 base short, with 11 bases between. Germline V gene data show CDR1 as SGHTA and CDR2 as FQGNSA. The DNA of the CDR3 is TGTGCCAGCAGCATCTCGCGGGCCCAAGAGACCCAGTACTTC. It translates to CASSISRAQETQYF.

The gene calls are TRBV18 and TRBJ2-1; D not resolved. This CDR3 is 13 amino acids long. Germline loops: CDR1 KGHSH, CDR2 LQKENI. Trimming removed 0 bases from V and 10 bases from J, with 10 bases in between. The chain's CDR3 is CASSPPSLSEQFF. The CDR3 DNA follows: TGTGCCAGCTCACCACCTAGCCTCTCGGAGCAGTTCTTC.

The chain recombines TRBV5-1 with TRBJ2-7; 8 positions agree with TRBD1. The CDR3 loop spans 14 amino acids. The V and J ends lost 3 bases and 3 bases, in that order; junction bases with no gene match: 5. Germline CDR1 reads SGHRS; CDR2 reads YFSETQ. The CDR3 loop reads CASSSQGEGYEQYF. The CDR3 DNA reads TGCGCCAGCAGCTCACAGGGGGAAGGCTACGAGCAGTACTTC.

This chain connects TRBV5-4 to TRBJ2-2, with D tentatively TRBD2 (6 bases). Looked up from germline, CDR1 is SGHNT and CDR2 is YYREEE (reference sequence). The CDR3 loop spans 15 amino acids. V shed 4 bases and J shed 4 bases, with 14 bases lying between them. The DNA for the CDR3 is TGTGCCAGCAGCGTCGGGACTCGACCCACCGGGGAGCTGTTTTTT. This codes for CASSVGTRPTGELFF.

The gene calls are TRBV6-2 or TRBV6-3 and TRBJ2-1, with D unresolved. This CDR3 is 15 amino acids long. Germline V gives CDR1 MNHEY, CDR2 SVGEGT. The V end lost 7 bases, the J end lost 2 bases, and 15 bases lay between the germline ends. The CDR3, as DNA: TGTGCCAGCACGTTGGGGTCGCACCCCTACAATGAGCAGTTCTTC. This gives the protein CASTLGSHPYNEQFF.

The rearrangement uses TRBV7-3 and TRBJ2-1, with a tentative D call TRBD1 (5 bases). CDR1 and CDR2 from the germline V gene are SGHTA and FQGTGA. Trimming removed 4 bases from V and 4 bases from J, with 14 bases in between. CDR3 size: 15 residues. The CDR3 nucleotides are TGTGCCAGCAGCTCCAGGGTATCCTCATACAATGAGCAGTTCTTC. This gives the protein CASSSRVSSYNEQFF.

Regarding this clonotype: One junction end disagrees with the germline gene, perhaps due to a read error. The chain employs TRBV15 and TRBJ2-2; 11 bases map to TRBD2. Germline V gene sequence: CDR1 LNHNV, CDR2 YYDKDF (reference sequence). The CDR3 contains 16 residues. The CDR3 DNA sequence: TGTGCCACCAGCATTGAACTAGCGGGAGTCACCCGGGAGCTGTTTTTT. Translated, it gives CATSIELAGVTRELFF.

This chain joins TRBV5-4 and TRBJ2-7; D possibly corresponds to TRBD2 (6 bases). Germline V gives CDR1 SGHNT, CDR2 YYREEE (reference sequence). V lost 4 bases to trimming and J lost 6 bases, with 20 bases between them. CDR3 size: 15 residues. The CDR3, as DNA: TGTGCCAGCAGCGTAAAAAGGGACTCCCAATCCGAGCAGTACTTC. Encoded protein: CASSVKRDSQSEQYF.

This clonotype was counted between two and nine times. The J gene is TRBJ2-3, the V gene TRBV15, with a possible D match to TRBD2 (7 bases). The V gene lost 4 bases and the J gene lost 4 bases, with 12 bases spanning the gap. Germline V CDR1 and CDR2: LNHNV, YYDKDF (reference sequence). CDR3 length equals 14 residues. CDR3 coding DNA: TGTGCCACCAGCACTCGGGGGGCGGCAGATACGCAGTATTTT. Amino acid sequence: CATSTRGAADTQYF.

This clonotype was observed many times. J is TRBJ1-5 and V is TRBV20-1; the match to TRBD1 covers 7 bases. The junction had 5 bases not matched to a gene; V was cut back by 3 bases and J by 0 bases. CDR1 and CDR2 (germline): DFQATT, SNEGSKA (reference sequence). The CDR3 length is 15 residues. This CDR3 reads CSASETGYSNQPQHF. For the CDR3, the DNA is TGCAGTGCTAGTGAGACAGGGTATAGCAATCAGCCCCAGCATTTT.

The table lists this clonotype with a few counts. The chain joins TRBV6-5 to TRBJ2-1; D gene ambiguous. Germline assignment: CDR1 MNHEY and CDR2 SVGAGI. The length of the CDR3 is 11 residues. Trimming took off 8 bases at V and 9 bases at J, with 11 bases between the two ends. CDR3 loop: CASVQRGEQFF. DNA of the CDR3: TGTGCCAGCGTTCAGCGAGGTGAGCAGTTCTTC.

V usage is TRBV6-1 and J usage is TRBJ1-1; D is perhaps TRBD1 (6 bases). The length of the CDR3 is 15 residues. Between the trimmed V and J ends, which lost 6 bases and 1 base, there was a span of 15 bases. Germline V gene data show CDR1 as MNHNS and CDR2 as SASEGT. CDR3 sequence reads: CASRPMTGGNTEAFF. Written as DNA, the CDR3 is TGTGCCAGCAGGCCAATGACAGGCGGGAACACTGAAGCTTTCTTT.

The chain combines TRBV9 with TRBJ2-7; TRBD2 agrees at 12 bases. Losses at the gene ends were 4 bases for V and 3 bases for J; bases not matched to a gene: 5. CDR3 size: 15 residues. Per the germline V gene, CDR1 is SGDLS and CDR2 is YYNGEE. The CDR3 region is CASSSGLAGYYEQYF. In DNA, the CDR3 is TGTGCCAGCAGCTCCGGACTAGCGGGATACTACGAGCAGTACTTC.

This clonotype was detected only a few times. The gene calls are TRBV19 and TRBJ2-3, with TRBD1 as a possible D gene (6 bases). This CDR3 spans 15 amino acids. Germline V gives CDR1 LNHDA, CDR2 SQIVND (reference sequence). V shed 6 bases and J shed 1 base, with 14 bases lying between them. The CDR3 DNA sequence: TGTGCCAGTAGGGGTGGACAGTACCGCACAGATACGCAGTATTTT. Amino acid sequence: CASRGGQYRTDTQYF.

This clonotype was detected a few times. The genes are TRBV7-8 and TRBJ2-1, with D hard to call. Germline CDR1 is SGHVS and CDR2 is FQNEAQ. Trimming left V 6 bases short and J 10 bases short, with 16 bases between. The CDR3 covers 13 residues. The CDR3 coding sequence is TGTGCCAGCAGGGCTCCGCTGGACGGGGAGCAGTTCTTC. This encodes CASRAPLDGEQFF.

This clonotype occurred many times. The DNA of the CDR3 is TGCAGTGCTAGAGACCCCGGTGGGCGGAGGAGCTCCTACAATGAGCAGTTCTTC. Protein: CSARDPGGRRSSYNEQFF. The rearrangement links TRBV20-1 to TRBJ2-1; D is possibly TRBD2 (5 bases). This CDR3 is built from 18 residues. V lost 0 bases to trimming and J lost 0 bases, with 18 bases between them. The germline V gene encodes CDR1 DFQATT and CDR2 SNEGSKA (reference sequence).

The rearrangement links TRBV5-5 to TRBJ2-2; no clear D. V was shortened by 6 bases and J by 0 bases, with 18 bases between the two germline ends. The CDR3 has 17 amino acids. CDR1 SGHKS and CDR2 YYEKEE come from the germline V gene (reference sequence). The CDR3 region has the DNA TGTGCCAGCACCAACCTGGGCGGATTCGCGAACACCGGGGAGCTGTTTTTT. Translated, it gives CASTNLGGFANTGELFF.